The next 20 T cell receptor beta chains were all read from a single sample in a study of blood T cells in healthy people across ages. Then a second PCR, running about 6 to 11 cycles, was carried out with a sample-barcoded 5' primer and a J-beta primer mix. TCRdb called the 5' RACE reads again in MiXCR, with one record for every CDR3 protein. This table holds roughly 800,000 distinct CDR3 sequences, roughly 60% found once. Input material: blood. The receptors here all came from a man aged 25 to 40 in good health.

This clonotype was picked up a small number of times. CDR3 residues: CASSGTSGGSSYNEQFF. The CDR3 DNA is TGTGCCAGCTCCGGGACTAGCGGGGGGAGCTCCTACAATGAGCAGTTCTTC. The rearrangement joins TRBV3-1 to TRBJ2-1; 15 bases match TRBD2. The CDR3 sequence is 17 residues long. CDR1 and CDR2 (germline): LGHDT, YNNKEL (reference sequence). With V trimmed by 8 bases and J by 0 bases, 5 bases remained unmatched.

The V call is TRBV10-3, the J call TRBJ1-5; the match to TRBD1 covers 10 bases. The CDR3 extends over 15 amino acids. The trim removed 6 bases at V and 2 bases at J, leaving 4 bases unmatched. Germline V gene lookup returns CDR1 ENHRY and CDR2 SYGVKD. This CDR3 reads CAISAGQGGNQPQHF. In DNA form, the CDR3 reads TGTGCCATCAGCGCCGGACAGGGGGGCAATCAGCCCCAGCATTTT.

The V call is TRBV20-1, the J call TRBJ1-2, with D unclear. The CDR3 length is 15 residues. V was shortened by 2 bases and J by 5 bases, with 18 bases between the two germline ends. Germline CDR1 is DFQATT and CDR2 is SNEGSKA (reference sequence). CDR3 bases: TGCAGTGCTAGACACCAGACGGGTCATCGTTATGGCTACACCTTC. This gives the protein CSARHQTGHRYGYTF.

DNA for the CDR3: TGTGCCAGCGCCGGGACAGGGAGCACAGATACGCAGTATTTT. Amino acid sequence: CASAGTGSTDTQYF. The chain is built from TRBV2 and TRBJ2-3; 9 bases fit TRBD1. The V gene's germline CDR1 is SNHLY and CDR2 FYNNEI. V trimming: 8 bases; J trimming: 0 bases; junction bases outside the gene matches: 3. The CDR3 is made up of 14 amino acids.

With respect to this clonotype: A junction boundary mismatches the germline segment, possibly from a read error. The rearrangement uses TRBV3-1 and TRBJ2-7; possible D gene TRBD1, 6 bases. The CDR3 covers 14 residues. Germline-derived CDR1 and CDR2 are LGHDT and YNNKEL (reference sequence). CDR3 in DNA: TGTGCCCGCAGCCAGGGGTCTCGCGTCTACGAGCAGTACTTC. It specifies CARSQGSRVYEQYF.

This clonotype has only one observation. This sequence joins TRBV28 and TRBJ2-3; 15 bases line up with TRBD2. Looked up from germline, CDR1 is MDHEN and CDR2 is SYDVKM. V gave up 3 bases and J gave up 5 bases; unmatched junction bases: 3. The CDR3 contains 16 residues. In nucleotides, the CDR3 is TGTGCCAGCAGTTTCGGACTAGCGGGAGGGCTAGATACGCAGTATTTT. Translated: CASSFGLAGGLDTQYF. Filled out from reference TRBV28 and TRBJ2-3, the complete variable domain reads DVKVTQSSRYLVKRTGEKVFLECVQDMDHENMFWYRQDPGLGLRLIYFSYDVKMKEKGDIPEGYSVSREKKERFSLILESASTNQTSMYLCASSFGLAGGLDTQYFGPGTRLTVL.

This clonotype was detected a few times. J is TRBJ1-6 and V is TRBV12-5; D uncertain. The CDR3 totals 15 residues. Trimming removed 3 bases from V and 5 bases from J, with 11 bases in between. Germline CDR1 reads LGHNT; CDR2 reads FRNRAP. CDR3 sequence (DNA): TGTGCTAGTGGTTTCCAAGGCCAGAATAATTCACCCCTCCACTTT. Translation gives CASGFQGQNNSPLHF.

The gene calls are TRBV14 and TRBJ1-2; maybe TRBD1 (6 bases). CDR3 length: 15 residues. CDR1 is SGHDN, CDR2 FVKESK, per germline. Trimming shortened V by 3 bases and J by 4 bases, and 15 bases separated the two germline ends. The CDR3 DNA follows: TGTGCCAGCAGCCAGGGGGGCAGGTCAAGCTATGGCTACACCTTC. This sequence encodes CASSQGGRSSYGYTF.

CDR3 DNA sequence: TGCGCCAGCAGCTCTTCTTCAGGGAGCACCTATAATTCACCCCTCCACTTT. It codes for CASSSSSGSTYNSPLHF. The genes are TRBV5-1 and TRBJ1-6; possible D gene TRBD1, 5 bases. This CDR3 comprises 17 residues. Germline-derived CDR1 and CDR2 are SGHRS and YFSETQ. The V and J ends lost 3 bases and 2 bases respectively, with 15 bases between them.

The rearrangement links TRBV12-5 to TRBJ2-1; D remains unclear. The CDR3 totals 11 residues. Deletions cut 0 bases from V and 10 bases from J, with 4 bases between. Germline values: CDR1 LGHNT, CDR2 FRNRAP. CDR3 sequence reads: CASGLVQEQFF. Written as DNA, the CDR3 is TGTGCTAGTGGTTTGGTGCAGGAGCAGTTCTTC.

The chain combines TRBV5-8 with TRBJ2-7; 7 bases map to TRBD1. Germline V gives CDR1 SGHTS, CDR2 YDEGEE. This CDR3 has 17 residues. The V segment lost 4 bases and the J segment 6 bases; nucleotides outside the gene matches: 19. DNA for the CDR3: TGTGCCAGCAGCCGGGGTCTGGGACAGACGTCCCCCTCCGAGCAGTACTTC. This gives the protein CASSRGLGQTSPSEQYF.

CDR3 residues: CATTEENTEAFF. The CDR3 nucleotides are TGTGCCACAACCGAAGAGAACACTGAAGCTTTCTTT. This chain uses TRBV10-3 with TRBJ1-1, with D unresolved. The CDR3 is 12 amino acids. Germline assignment: CDR1 ENHRY and CDR2 SYGVKD. The V end was cut by 10 bases, the J end by 1 base, with 10 bases between.

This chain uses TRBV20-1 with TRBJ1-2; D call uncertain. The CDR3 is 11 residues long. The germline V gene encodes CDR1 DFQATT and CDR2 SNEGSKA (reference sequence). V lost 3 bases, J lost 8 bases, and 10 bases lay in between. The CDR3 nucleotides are TGCAGTGCTAGTGCACTCTCGGGCTACACCTTC. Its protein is CSASALSGYTF.

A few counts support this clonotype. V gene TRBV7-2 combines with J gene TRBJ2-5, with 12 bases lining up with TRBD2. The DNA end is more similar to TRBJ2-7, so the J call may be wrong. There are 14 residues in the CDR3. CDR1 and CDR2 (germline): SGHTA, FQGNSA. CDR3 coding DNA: TGTGCCAGCAGCACTACTAGCGGGGGGATCGAGCAGTACTTC. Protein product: CASSTTSGGIEQYF.

Here the CDR3 DNA reads TGCAGTGGGTTTCAGGGCCAAGAGACCCAGTACTTC. Amino acids: CSGFQGQETQYF. The chain links TRBV20-1 to TRBJ2-5, with a tentative D call TRBD1 (5 bases). The CDR3 has 12 amino acids. The V and J ends lost 7 bases and 1 base respectively, with 10 bases between them. Germline V gene lookup returns CDR1 DFQATT and CDR2 SNEGSKA (reference sequence).

The CDR3 protein is CASRLTSEQFF. In DNA form, the CDR3 reads TGTGCCAGCAGGCTTACTAGCGAGCAGTTCTTC. The J gene is TRBJ2-1, the V gene TRBV7-2, with D perhaps matching TRBD2 (6 bases). CDR3 length equals 11 residues. V was cut by 6 bases and J by 10 bases, with 10 bases left in between. CDR1 is SGHTA and CDR2 is FQGNSA in the germline V gene.

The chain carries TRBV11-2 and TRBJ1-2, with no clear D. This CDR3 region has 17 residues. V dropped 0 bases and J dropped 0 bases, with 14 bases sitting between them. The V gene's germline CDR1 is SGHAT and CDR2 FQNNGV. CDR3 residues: CASSLEYRWNPNYGYTF. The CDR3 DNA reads TGTGCCAGCAGCTTAGAGTACAGATGGAACCCTAACTATGGCTACACCTTC.

CDR3 loop: CASRQGLGGYTF. The CDR3 DNA sequence: TGTGCCAGCAGACAGGGATTAGGAGGCTACACCTTC. J is TRBJ1-2 and V is TRBV12-3 or TRBV12-4, with D tentatively TRBD1 (6 bases). V lost 6 bases, J lost 8 bases, and 13 bases lay in between. The CDR3 has 12 amino acids.

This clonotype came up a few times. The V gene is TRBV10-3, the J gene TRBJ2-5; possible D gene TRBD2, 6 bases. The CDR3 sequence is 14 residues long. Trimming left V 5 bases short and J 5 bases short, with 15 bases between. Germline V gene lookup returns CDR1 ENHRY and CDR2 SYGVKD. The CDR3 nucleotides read TGTGCCATCAGTCGTAACGATCGGGAGGAGACCCAGTACTTC. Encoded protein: CAISRNDREETQYF.

CDR3 protein: CASRRTFRNTEAFF. CDR3 nucleotides: TGTGCCAGCAGACGGACATTTCGGAACACTGAAGCTTTCTTT. This rearrangement joins TRBV12-3 or TRBV12-4 to TRBJ1-1, with D possibly being TRBD1 (5 bases). CDR3 length equals 14 residues. With 6 bases removed from V and 1 base from J, the gap between germline ends came to 12 bases.